This entry concerns a single T cell receptor beta chain. These data are taken from a study of blood T cell dynamics during melanoma immunotherapy. The time point denotes: pre-treatment baseline. Disease control meant complete response, partial response or stable disease at 12 weeks. This CDR3 has 17 amino acids. J gave up 2 bases and V 5 bases, and 7 bases lay outside the gene matches. Looked up from germline, CDR1 is SGHTA and CDR2 is FQGTGA. Only in-frame clones appear in the TCRdb table, and some are missing; sequencing was by immunoSEQ multiplex PCR. The repertoire has 4,000 to 5,000 clones, approximately 86% of them found once; the top ten carry 30% to 35%.

V usage is TRBV7-3 and J usage is TRBJ2-2, with TRBD2 identical over 11 bases. The sample here was blood, taken from a patient treated with checkpoint blockade. The TCR sequence derives from a human donor with melanoma. CDR3 nucleotide sequence: TGTGCCAGCAGCCAACCCGGACTAGCGGGTAACACCGGGGAGCTGTTTTTT. This encodes CASSQPGLAGNTGELFF.